These 27 T cell receptor beta chains were all obtained from the same sample, sequenced in a study of shared clonotypes between healthy human individuals. The table came from immunoSEQ multiplex PCR; TCRdb's copy has only in-frame clones and leaves some out. The table records around 2,100,000 clones, 85% to 95% of them present only once. CD45RO-negative, CCR7-positively selected cells formed the naive CD8 fraction, excluding terminally differentiated effector memory CD45RA+ cells. Sequencing was done on a sample of naive CD8+ T cells sorted from blood. All receptors come from a man in his late teens or twenties in good health.

This clone was seen a single time. Other DNA sequences within the sample encode an identical CDR3. This chain links TRBV4-1 with TRBJ2-5; D is possibly TRBD1 or TRBD2 (5 bases each). Between the trimmed V and J ends, which lost 0 bases and 4 bases, there was a span of 6 bases. CDR3 length: 13 amino acids. Germline CDR1 reads MGHRA; CDR2 reads YSYEKL. Here the CDR3 reads CASSQDGGETQYF. The CDR3 bases are TGCGCCAGCAGCCAAGATGGGGGAGAGACCCAGTACTTC.

The chain is built from TRBV28 and TRBJ1-3; 7 bases agree with TRBD1. CDR3 length equals 15 residues. Germline V CDR1 and CDR2: MDHEN, SYDVKM. J was trimmed by 1 base and V by 2 bases; bases with no gene match: 2. The CDR3 reads CASSLQGVSGNTIYF. The CDR3 DNA follows: TGTGCCAGCAGTTTACAGGGGGTATCTGGAAACACCATATATTTT.

The chain has TRBV4-1 and TRBJ1-1; D gene ambiguous. V lost 3 bases and J 5 bases, leaving 13 bases between the germline ends. Germline V gives CDR1 MGHRA, CDR2 YSYEKL. CDR3 length: 14 residues. DNA of the CDR3: TGCGCCAGCAGCCAGCCTGGTTGGAGTACTGAAGCTTTCTTT. It is translated as CASSQPGWSTEAFF.

V gene TRBV2 combines with J gene TRBJ2-4; D possibly corresponds to TRBD1 (6 bases). V shed 2 bases and J shed 8 bases, with 13 bases lying between them. Per the germline V gene, CDR1 is SNHLY and CDR2 is FYNNEI. This CDR3 has 14 amino acids. CDR3 DNA sequence: TGTGCCAGCAGTGAATGGACAGAGGGCGACATTCAGTACTTC. The encoded protein is CASSEWTEGDIQYF.

Concerning this clone: Compared with germline, one end of the junction differs, possibly owing to a read error. The genes are TRBV29-1 and TRBJ1-1; 7 bases align to TRBD1. Germline V gene sequence: CDR1 SQVTM, CDR2 ANQGSEA. The CDR3 sequence is 12 residues long. CDR3: CSVEGQEPQAFF. CDR3 nucleotide sequence: TGCAGCGTCGAAGGACAGGAGCCGCAAGCTTTCTTT.

This chain joins TRBV10-1 and TRBJ2-7, with D possibly matching TRBD2 (5 bases). V lost 2 bases and J lost 4, with 9 bases in between. The CDR3 is made up of 13 amino acids. Per germline, CDR1 WNHNN and CDR2 SYGVQD (reference sequence). The CDR3 nucleotides read TGCGCCAGCAGTGAGACGGGATTTTACGAGCAGTACTTC. It encodes CASSETGFYEQYF.

The chain links TRBV11-2 to TRBJ2-1; no reliable D call. V lost 1 base, J lost 2 bases, and 9 bases lay in between. Germline assignment: CDR1 SGHAT and CDR2 FQNNGV. This CDR3 contains 15 residues. In nucleotides, the CDR3 is TGTGCCAGCAGCTTAGCCCAGAGTCCCTACAATGAGCAGTTCTTC. It encodes CASSLAQSPYNEQFF.

J is TRBJ2-7 and V is TRBV28; D remains ambiguous. Germline values: CDR1 MDHEN, CDR2 SYDVKM. CDR3 size: 15 residues. Trimming left V 5 bases short and J 0 bases short, with 14 bases between. CDR3 sequence reads: CASSPRDIFSYEQYF. The CDR3 region has the DNA TGTGCCAGCAGTCCCCGAGACATCTTCTCCTACGAGCAGTACTTC.

The chain combines TRBV13 with TRBJ2-3; D might be TRBD1 (6 bases). The ends were cut back, 1 base at V and 6 bases at J, with 11 bases in the middle. CDR3 length equals 14 residues. Germline loops: CDR1 PRHDT, CDR2 FYEKMQ (reference sequence). CDR3 bases: TGTGCCAGCAGCTTAGAACAGGGTGCGGATACGCAGTATTTT. Translating gives CASSLEQGADTQYF.

CDR3 sequence reads: CASSSGLAGLSSYNEQFF. Here the CDR3 DNA reads TGTGCCAGCAGCTCGGGACTAGCGGGTTTGAGCTCCTACAATGAGCAGTTCTTC. The V call is TRBV13, the J call TRBJ2-1, with 12 bases identical to TRBD2. The CDR3 covers 18 residues. Germline-derived CDR1 and CDR2 are PRHDT and FYEKMQ (reference sequence). J lost 0 bases, V lost 4 bases, and 7 bases had no gene match.

CDR3 DNA: TGTGCCACCAGCAGAGATTACGGGGACAGCGAGCTGTTTTTT. The encoded protein is CATSRDYGDSELFF. V gene TRBV15 combines with J gene TRBJ2-2; TRBD1 matches 7 bases. The CDR3 totals 14 residues. V gave up 0 bases and J gave up 11 bases; unmatched junction bases: 6. Germline-derived CDR1 and CDR2 are LNHNV and YYDKDF (reference sequence). Combining the CDR3 with reference TRBV15 and TRBJ2-2 gives the whole variable domain DAMVIQNPRYQVTQFGKPVTLSCSQTLNHNVMYWYQQKSSQAPKLLFHYYDKDFNNEADTPDNFQSRRPNTSFCFLDIRSPGLGDTAMYLCATSRDYGDSELFFGEGSRLTVL.

This clone was counted once. The chain uses TRBV15 and TRBJ2-7, with D possibly TRBD2 on 7 matching bases. CDR3 length: 16 residues. Deletions cut 3 bases from V and 3 bases from J, with 18 bases between. CDR1 is LNHNV and CDR2 is YYDKDF in the germline V gene (reference sequence). CDR3 residues: CATSSTLQGGDYEQYF. The CDR3 DNA sequence: TGTGCCACCAGCAGTACCCTACAGGGAGGGGACTACGAGCAGTACTTC. Together with reference TRBV15 and TRBJ2-7, the CDR3 gives the full variable domain: DAMVIQNPRYQVTQFGKPVTLSCSQTLNHNVMYWYQQKSSQAPKLLFHYYDKDFNNEADTPDNFQSRRPNTSFCFLDIRSPGLGDTAMYLCATSSTLQGGDYEQYFGPGTRLTVT.

Details on this clone: Other DNA sequences from this sample encode an identical CDR3 as well. The chain links TRBV27 to TRBJ2-7; D gene ambiguous. CDR1 is MNHEY and CDR2 is SMNVEV in the germline V gene (reference sequence). V was shortened by 6 bases and J by 0 bases, with 3 bases between the two germline ends. There are 11 residues in the CDR3. CDR3 sequence (DNA): TGTGCCAGCAGAACCTCCTACGAGCAGTACTTC. This sequence encodes CASRTSYEQYF.

The J gene is TRBJ2-2, the V gene TRBV25-1; the D call may be TRBD1 or TRBD2 (5 bases each). This CDR3 comprises 14 residues. Germline CDR1 and CDR2: MGHDK and SYGVNS. Trimming took 3 bases from V and 4 from J, leaving 9 bases between them. The CDR3 loop reads CASSEIGGTGELFF. The CDR3 DNA follows: TGTGCCAGCAGTGAGATTGGGGGCACCGGGGAGCTGTTTTTT. The whole variable domain, remainder taken from reference TRBV25-1 and TRBJ2-2, is EADIYQTPRYLVIGTGKKITLECSQTMGHDKMYWYQQDPGMELHLIHYSYGVNSTEKGDLSSESTVSRIRTEHFPLTLESARPSHTSQYLCASSEIGGTGELFFGEGSRLTVL.

The J gene is TRBJ2-7, the V gene TRBV30, with D unresolved. Trimming pared 5 bases from V and 3 bases from J, leaving 17 bases between. Germline values: CDR1 GTSNPN, CDR2 SVGIG (reference sequence). The CDR3 is 14 amino acids. The CDR3, as DNA: TGTGCCTGGGCTGCCCGCCCAGTGAGCTACGAGCAGTACTTC. Translation: CAWAARPVSYEQYF.

The chain uses TRBV25-1 and TRBJ2-5, with 9 bases lining up with TRBD1. The junction had 7 bases not matched to a gene; V was cut back by 6 bases and J by 5 bases. Germline-derived CDR1 and CDR2 are MGHDK and SYGVNS. This CDR3 is built from 14 residues. CDR3 coding DNA: TGTGCCAGCAGCCGGGACAGGGAGGGGGAGACCCAGTACTTC. Amino acid sequence: CASSRDREGETQYF.

J is TRBJ1-2 and V is TRBV6-5, with TRBD1 matching over 8 bases. J lost 5 bases, V lost 7 bases, and 12 bases had no gene match. Germline values: CDR1 MNHEY, CDR2 SVGAGI. The CDR3 is 15 amino acids. The CDR3: CASKTLGQGWYGYTF. CDR3 DNA sequence: TGTGCCAGCAAAACCCTTGGACAGGGCTGGTATGGCTACACCTTC.

A single count supports this clone. The chain uses TRBV10-1 and TRBJ2-3, with 9 bases fitting TRBD2. V trimming: 2 bases; J trimming: 1 base; junction bases outside the gene matches: 4. The length of the CDR3 is 16 residues. The germline gives CDR1 WNHNN, CDR2 SYGVQD (reference sequence). The CDR3 spells CASSETTSGGTDTQYF. DNA of the CDR3: TGCGCCAGCAGTGAGACGACTAGCGGAGGCACAGATACGCAGTATTTT.

The V call is TRBV5-4, the J call TRBJ2-1; D tentatively reads TRBD1 or TRBD2 (5 bases each). The ends were cut back, 4 bases at V and 6 bases at J, with 17 bases in the middle. Germline V lookup: CDR1 SGHNT, CDR2 YYREEE (reference sequence). The CDR3 covers 15 residues. The CDR3 is CASSQGPLTGNEQFF. The CDR3 DNA reads TGTGCCAGCAGCCAGGGACCCTTAACGGGCAATGAGCAGTTCTTC. Variable domain in full (rest from reference TRBV5-4 and TRBJ2-1): ETGVTQSPTHLIKTRGQQVTLRCSSQSGHNTVSWYQQALGQGPQFIFQYYREEENGRGNFPPRFSGLQFPNYSSELNVNALELDDSALYLCASSQGPLTGNEQFFGPGTRLTVL.

This clone was counted only a few times. CDR3 nucleotides: TGTGCCAGCTTGGGTGCGAATGGCTACACCTTC. Translated: CASLGANGYTF. The V gene is TRBV6-4, the J gene TRBJ1-2; no definite D call. This CDR3 comprises 11 residues. Germline lookup yields CDR1 MRHNA and CDR2 SNTAGT. Trimming pared 8 bases from V and 6 bases from J, leaving 10 bases between.

V usage is TRBV6-6 and J usage is TRBJ1-5, with 8 positions matching TRBD1. The CDR3 is 15 amino acids. Germline values: CDR1 MNHNY, CDR2 SVGAGI (reference sequence). V was clipped by 7 bases and J by 6 bases; unmatched bases: 11. CDR3 DNA: TGTGCCAGCATCAATCAGGGGGCGAAGGGTCAGCCCCAGCATTTT. This encodes CASINQGAKGQPQHF.

CDR3: CASSLQGQDTQYF. Written as DNA, the CDR3 is TGTGCCAGCAGCTTACAGGGGCAAGATACGCAGTATTTT. The V and J genes are TRBV13 and TRBJ2-3; possibly TRBD1 for D (6 bases). Trimming pared 2 bases from V and 5 bases from J, leaving 8 bases between. The CDR3 length is 13 residues. From germline, CDR1 is PRHDT and CDR2 FYEKMQ (reference sequence). Drawing the rest from reference TRBV13 and TRBJ2-3, the complete variable domain is AAGVIQSPRHLIKEKRETATLKCYPIPRHDTVYWYQQGPGQDPQFLISFYEKMQSDKGSIPDRFSAQQFSDYHSELNMSSLELGDSALYFCASSLQGQDTQYFGPGTRLTVL.

The chain couples TRBV13 to TRBJ1-1, with TRBD1 matching 7 bases. Germline V gene lookup returns CDR1 PRHDT and CDR2 FYEKMQ (reference sequence). The junction had 9 bases not matched to a gene; V was cut back by 4 bases and J by 4 bases. The CDR3 runs to 15 residues. The CDR3 loop reads CASSSRQGRGTEAFF. In DNA, the CDR3 is TGTGCCAGCAGCTCGAGACAGGGAAGGGGCACTGAAGCTTTCTTT.

This chain joins TRBV5-1 and TRBJ2-1; 9 bases agree with TRBD2. Germline V lookup: CDR1 SGHRS, CDR2 YFSETQ. This CDR3 spans 16 amino acids. V lost 0 bases, J lost 4 bases, and 5 bases stayed unmatched. The CDR3 nucleotides are TGCGCCAGCAGCTTGGATGGCGGGGGGGAATACAATGAGCAGTTCTTC. The encoded protein is CASSLDGGGEYNEQFF.

Note on this clone: This specimen includes other DNA sequences encoding the same CDR3. V gene TRBV6-1 combines with J gene TRBJ2-7; TRBD1 agrees at 7 bases. There are 13 residues in the CDR3. In germline, CDR1 is MNHNS, CDR2 SASEGT. The junction had 3 bases not matched to a gene; V was cut back by 5 bases and J by 2 bases. The CDR3 region is CASSHRGPYEQYF. CDR3 nucleotides: TGTGCCAGCAGTCACAGGGGCCCCTACGAGCAGTACTTC.

The V and J genes are TRBV5-5 and TRBJ2-2; no firm D call. The CDR3 sequence is 12 residues long. The V gene lost 5 bases and the J gene lost 3 bases, with 5 bases spanning the gap. CDR1 is SGHKS, CDR2 YYEKEE, per germline (reference sequence). The CDR3 loop is CASSRDTGELFF. In DNA form, the CDR3 reads TGTGCCAGCAGTAGGGACACCGGGGAGCTGTTTTTT.

The rearrangement uses TRBV14 and TRBJ2-5; 9 bases align to TRBD2. The length of the CDR3 is 17 residues. V trimming: 11 bases; J trimming: 4 bases; junction bases outside the gene matches: 20. From germline, CDR1 is SGHDN and CDR2 FVKESK. CDR3 nucleotides: TGTGCCGGGATAAGGCAGAGCAGCGGGGGGAGTCCAGAGACCCAGTACTTC. It specifies CAGIRQSSGGSPETQYF.